Shown below are 2 T cell receptor beta chains from a single sample sequenced in a study of cytomegalovirus exposure and HLA in healthy donors. The PCR employed 60 Vbeta primers together with 13 Jbeta primers. TCRdb keeps only in-frame clones here, not all; method: immunoSEQ multiplex PCR. This sample yields 160,000 or so clones, of which approximately 80% are seen a single time; 9% to 10% belongs to the top ten. Sequenced sample: PBMCs. These receptors were collected from a man between 18 and 29 years old in good health and CMV-seropositive.

There are a few counts of this clone. Other nucleotide sequences from this sample produce the same CDR3. The V gene is TRBV7-9, the J gene TRBJ1-1; D is undetermined. CDR3 length equals 13 residues. CDR1 and CDR2 (germline): SEHNR, FQNEAQ (reference sequence). Trimming pared 5 bases from V and 0 bases from J, leaving 7 bases between. CDR3 nucleotides: TGTGCCAGCAGCGCGGGATTGAACACTGAAGCTTTCTTT. This gives the protein CASSAGLNTEAFF.

CDR3 sequence reads: CASSLARGNNEQFF. The CDR3 nucleotides are TGTGCCAGCAGCTTAGCGAGGGGGAATAATGAGCAGTTCTTC. This rearrangement joins TRBV7-2 to TRBJ2-1, with a possible D match to TRBD1 (6 bases). Germline CDR1 reads SGHTA; CDR2 reads FQGNSA. V lost 0 bases to trimming and J lost 7 bases, with 10 bases between them. There are 14 residues in the CDR3. Full variable domain (remainder filled in from reference TRBV7-2 and TRBJ2-1): GAGVSQSPSNKVTEKGKDVELRCDPISGHTALYWYRQSLGQGLEFLIYFQGNSAPDKSGLPSDRFSAERTGGSVSTLTIQRTQQEDSAVYLCASSLARGNNEQFFGPGTRLTVL.